The entry below gives a single T cell receptor beta chain sequence along with its context. Described time point: newly diagnosed GD, antithyroid drugs for less than 3 months. The TCR library was made from RNA extracted from PBMCs. Sequencing libraries for TCR beta were prepared with iRepertoire HTBI primers and Arm-PCR of CDR3 regions. TCRdb analysed the multiplex PCR reads with MiXCR anew, one entry per CDR3 protein. This sample yields about 520,000 distinct CDR3 sequences, of which around 12% are seen a single time; around 10% belongs to the top ten. The data are from a study of regulatory T cells in long-lasting Graves disease. This CDR3 is built from 13 residues. The V end was cut by 0 bases, the J end by 8 bases, with 10 bases between. Germline V CDR1 and CDR2: SGDLS, YYNGEE. This sample was also put to use in a study of T cells in Graves' hyperthyroidism and ophthalmopathy.

Sample: peripheral blood mononuclear cells (PBMCs), taken at new diagnosis, from a patient treated with antithyroid drugs. The receptor's source is a woman aged 25 to 39 with Graves disease. The rearrangement uses TRBV9 and TRBJ2-3; D call uncertain. CDR3 sequence (DNA): TGTGCCAGCAGCGTAGGAGACGGTACTACGCAGTATTTT. This translates into CASSVGDGTTQYF.